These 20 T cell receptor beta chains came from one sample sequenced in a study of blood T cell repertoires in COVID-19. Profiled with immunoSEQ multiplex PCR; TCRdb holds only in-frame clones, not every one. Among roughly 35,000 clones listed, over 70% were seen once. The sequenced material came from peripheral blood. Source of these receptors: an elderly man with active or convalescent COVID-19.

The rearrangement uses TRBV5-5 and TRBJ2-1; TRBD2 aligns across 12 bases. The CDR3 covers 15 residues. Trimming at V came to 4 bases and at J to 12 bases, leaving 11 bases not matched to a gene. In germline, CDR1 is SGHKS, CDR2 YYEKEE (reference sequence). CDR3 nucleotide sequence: TGTGCCAGCAGCCAAGGACTAGCGGGGCGAGTTGCGCAGTTCTTC. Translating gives CASSQGLAGRVAQFF.

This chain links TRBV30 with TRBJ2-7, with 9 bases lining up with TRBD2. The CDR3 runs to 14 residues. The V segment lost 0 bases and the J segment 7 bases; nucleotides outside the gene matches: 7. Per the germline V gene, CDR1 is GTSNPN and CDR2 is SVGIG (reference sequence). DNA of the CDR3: TGTGCCTGGAGTGTACCAGCGGGGGGCGGGGAGCAGTACTTC. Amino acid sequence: CAWSVPAGGGEQYF.

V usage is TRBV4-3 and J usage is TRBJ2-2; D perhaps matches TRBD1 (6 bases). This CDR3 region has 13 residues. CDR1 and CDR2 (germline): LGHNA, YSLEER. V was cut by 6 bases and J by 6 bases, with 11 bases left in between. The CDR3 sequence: CASRQGPPGELFF. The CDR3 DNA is TGCGCCAGCAGACAGGGCCCCCCCGGGGAGCTGTTTTTT.

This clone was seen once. CDR3 amino acids: CASSLSGRNEQFF. For the CDR3, the DNA is TGTGCCAGCAGCCTTAGCGGTAGAAATGAGCAGTTCTTC. The genes are TRBV6-1 and TRBJ2-1, with D possibly matching TRBD2 (6 bases). CDR1 and CDR2 (germline): MNHNS, SASEGT. Between the trimmed V and J ends, which lost 6 bases and 7 bases, there was a span of 13 bases. The CDR3 sequence is 13 residues long.

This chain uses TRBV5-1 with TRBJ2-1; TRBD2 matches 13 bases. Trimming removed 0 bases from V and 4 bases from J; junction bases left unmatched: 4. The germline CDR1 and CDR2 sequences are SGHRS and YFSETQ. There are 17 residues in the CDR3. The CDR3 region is CASSLGLAGGKYNEQFF. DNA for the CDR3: TGCGCCAGCAGCTTGGGACTAGCGGGGGGAAAGTACAATGAGCAGTTCTTC. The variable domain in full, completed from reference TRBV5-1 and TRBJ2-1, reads KAGVTQTPRYLIKTRGQQVTLSCSPISGHRSVSWYQQTPGQGLQFLFEYFSETQRNKGNFPGRFSGRQFSNSRSEMNVSTLELGDSALYLCASSLGLAGGKYNEQFFGPGTRLTVL.

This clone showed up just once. The CDR3 DNA is TGTGCCAGCACCCCTGGAGGGTCGGGGAACACTGAAGCTTTCTTT. Its protein product is CASTPGGSGNTEAFF. V gene TRBV27 combines with J gene TRBJ1-1; the D is unclear. CDR3 size: 15 residues. The V end lost 7 bases, the J end lost 1 base, and 16 bases lay between the germline ends. From germline, CDR1 is MNHEY and CDR2 SMNVEV (reference sequence).

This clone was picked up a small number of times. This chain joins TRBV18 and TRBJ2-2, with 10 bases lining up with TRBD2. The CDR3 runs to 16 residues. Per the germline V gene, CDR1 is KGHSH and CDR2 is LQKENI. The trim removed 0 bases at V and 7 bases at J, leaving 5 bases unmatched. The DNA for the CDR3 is TGTGCCAGCTCACCACCGAGCGGGAGGGCCGGCGGGGAGCTGTTTTTT. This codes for CASSPPSGRAGGELFF.

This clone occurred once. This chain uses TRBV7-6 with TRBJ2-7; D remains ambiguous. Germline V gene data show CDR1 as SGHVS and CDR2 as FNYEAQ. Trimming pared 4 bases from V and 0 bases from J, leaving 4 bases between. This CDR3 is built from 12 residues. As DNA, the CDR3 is TGTGCCAGCAGCTCCAGCTCCTACGAGCAGTACTTC. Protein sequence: CASSSSSYEQYF.

The CDR3 here is CASSLGQGAVETQYF. CDR3 nucleotides: TGCGCCAGCAGCCTGGGACAGGGGGCGGTGGAGACCCAGTACTTC. This chain connects TRBV5-1 to TRBJ2-5; 12 bases map to TRBD1. The CDR3 covers 15 residues. Germline V CDR1 and CDR2: SGHRS, YFSETQ. J gave up 5 bases and V 4 bases, and 6 bases lay outside the gene matches.

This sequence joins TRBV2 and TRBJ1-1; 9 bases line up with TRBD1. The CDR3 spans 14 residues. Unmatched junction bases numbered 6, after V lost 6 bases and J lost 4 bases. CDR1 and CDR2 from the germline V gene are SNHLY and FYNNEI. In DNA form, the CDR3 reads TGTGCCAGCAGATGGGACAGGGTGGGCACTGAAGCTTTCTTT. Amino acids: CASRWDRVGTEAFF.

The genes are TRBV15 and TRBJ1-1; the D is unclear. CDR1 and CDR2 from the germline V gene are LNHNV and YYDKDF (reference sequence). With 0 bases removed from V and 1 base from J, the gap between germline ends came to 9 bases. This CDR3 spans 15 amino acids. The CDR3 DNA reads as TGTGCCACCAGCAGAGAGGGGAGAGGGAACACTGAAGCTTTCTTT. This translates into CATSREGRGNTEAFF.

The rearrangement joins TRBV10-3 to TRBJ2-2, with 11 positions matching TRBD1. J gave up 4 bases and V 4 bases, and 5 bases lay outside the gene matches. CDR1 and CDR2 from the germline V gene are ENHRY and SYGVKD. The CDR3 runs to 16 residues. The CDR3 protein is CAISGGTGGLTGELFF. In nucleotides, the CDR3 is TGTGCCATCAGTGGTGGGACAGGGGGACTCACCGGGGAGCTGTTTTTT.

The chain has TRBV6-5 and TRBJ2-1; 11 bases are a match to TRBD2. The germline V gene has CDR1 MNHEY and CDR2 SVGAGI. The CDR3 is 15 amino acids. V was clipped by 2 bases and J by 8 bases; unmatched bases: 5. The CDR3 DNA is TGTGCCAGCAGTTACATCCTAGCGGGAGGTTATGAGCAGTTCTTC. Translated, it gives CASSYILAGGYEQFF.

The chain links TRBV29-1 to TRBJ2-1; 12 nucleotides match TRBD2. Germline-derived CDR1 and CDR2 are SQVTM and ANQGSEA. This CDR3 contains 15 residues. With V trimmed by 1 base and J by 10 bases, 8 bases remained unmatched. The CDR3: CSVEGLAGGPGEQFF. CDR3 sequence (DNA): TGCAGCGTTGAAGGGCTAGCGGGAGGGCCGGGAGAGCAGTTCTTC.

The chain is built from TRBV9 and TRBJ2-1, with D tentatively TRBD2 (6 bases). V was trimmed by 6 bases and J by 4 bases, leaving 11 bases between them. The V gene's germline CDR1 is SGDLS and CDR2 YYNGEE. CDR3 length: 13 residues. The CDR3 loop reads CASNRDSYNEQFF. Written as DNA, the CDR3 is TGTGCCAGCAATCGGGACTCGTACAATGAGCAGTTCTTC.

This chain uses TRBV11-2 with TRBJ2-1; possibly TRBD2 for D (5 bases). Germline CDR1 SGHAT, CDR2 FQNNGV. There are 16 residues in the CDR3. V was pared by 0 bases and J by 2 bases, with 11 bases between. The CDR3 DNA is TGTGCCAGCAGCTTAGATCTTGGTAGCGCCTACAATGAGCAGTTCTTC. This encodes CASSLDLGSAYNEQFF.

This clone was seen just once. CDR3 sequence: CASSQENIRFVSYEQYF. The CDR3 coding sequence is TGTGCCAGCAGCCAAGAAAACATCCGATTTGTCTCCTACGAGCAGTACTTC. The chain recombines TRBV4-2 with TRBJ2-7; no reliable D call. The CDR3 consists of 17 residues. CDR1 and CDR2 (germline): LGHNA, YNFKEQ. The germline V and J ends were trimmed by 0 bases and 0 bases, with 15 bases remaining between them.

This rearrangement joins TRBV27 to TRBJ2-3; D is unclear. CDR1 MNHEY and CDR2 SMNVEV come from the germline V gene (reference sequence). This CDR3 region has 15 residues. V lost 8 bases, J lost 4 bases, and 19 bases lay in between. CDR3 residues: CASALISDVADTQYF. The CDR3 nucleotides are TGTGCCAGCGCGCTCATAAGCGACGTCGCAGATACGCAGTATTTT.

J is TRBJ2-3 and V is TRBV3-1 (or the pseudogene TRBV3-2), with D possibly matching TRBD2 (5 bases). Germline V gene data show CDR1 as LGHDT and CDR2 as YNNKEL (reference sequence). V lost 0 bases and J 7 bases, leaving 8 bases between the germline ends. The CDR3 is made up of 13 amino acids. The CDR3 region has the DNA TGTGCCAGCAGCCAAGAGAGGGCAAATACGCAGTATTTT. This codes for CASSQERANTQYF.

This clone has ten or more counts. The DNA of the CDR3 is TGTGCCAGTAGTAAAACTAGCGGGGGGTCGGCCGGGGAGCTGTTTTTT. Amino acids: CASSKTSGGSAGELFF. The genes are TRBV19 and TRBJ2-2, with TRBD2 matching over 12 bases. Germline trimming cut 4 bases from V and 6 bases from J; bases unmatched to any gene: 6. Germline CDR1 reads LNHDA; CDR2 reads SQIVND (reference sequence). CDR3 size: 16 residues. Drawing the rest from reference TRBV19 and TRBJ2-2, the complete variable domain is DGGITQSPKYLFRKEGQNVTLSCEQNLNHDAMYWYRQDPGQGLRLIYYSQIVNDFQKGDIAEGYSVSREKKESFPLTVTSAQKNPTAFYLCASSKTSGGSAGELFFGEGSRLTVL.